The entry below gives a single T cell receptor (beta chain) sequence along with its context. The sample comes from a study of Ad26.COV2.S vaccination and SARS-CoV-2 variants. Study-level background: Each vaccinee took Ad26.COV2.S intramuscularly, once or twice 56 days apart.

The germline CDR1 and CDR2 sequences are LNHDA and SQIVND (reference sequence). V gave up 4 bases and J gave up 7 bases; unmatched junction bases: 11. The CDR3 is 16 residues long. Clones were sequenced by immunoSEQ multiplex PCR, and TCRdb holds only the in-frame ones, with some missing. The sample shows 300,000 to 400,000 clones, around 88% of them seen only once. Treatment indicated: around 19 received Ad26.COV2.S at low or high dose, single or two shots; about 5 received placebo; per-sample allocation not given. Sampling took place 63 days after the first vaccine or placebo injection. The sequences come from peripheral blood, collected in a trial of Ad26.COV2.S vaccine versus placebo. The chain couples TRBV19 to TRBJ2-2; 8 nucleotides align to TRBD1. This clonotype was obtained from a person aged 18-65 years who received the Ad26.COV2.S COVID-19 vaccine or a placebo. CDR3 DNA: TGTGCCAGTAGTAGACGGACAGGGTTCGGTGGCGGGGAGCTGTTTTTT. Translation gives CASSRRTGFGGGELFF. Based on the CDR3 plus reference TRBV19 and TRBJ2-2, the full variable domain is DGGITQSPKYLFRKEGQNVTLSCEQNLNHDAMYWYRQDPGQGLRLIYYSQIVNDFQKGDIAEGYSVSREKKESFPLTVTSAQKNPTAFYLCASSRRTGFGGGELFFGEGSRLTVL.